A selection of T cell receptor beta chains follows, all from one sample in a study of T-cell memory formation after mild COVID-19. TCRdb re-derived calls from the 5' RACE reads in MiXCR, one entry per CDR3 protein. The sample lists some 450,000 distinct CDR3 sequences; roughly 20% were seen once. Source material: PBMCs or a T cell subset sorted from them (not recorded which). Every receptor here comes from an adult woman who had mild COVID-19 (a few samples of this study predate the infection). Cell type and time point are not known. Each CDR3 is given with its conserved first and last residue. D genes are given only for firm matches. Only part of the rows carry a size: once, few, many, or a class if the clone is expanded.

j_call v_call d_call clone_size cdr3_nt cdr3_aa
TRBJ2-5 TRBV6-5 NA NA TGTGCCAGCAGTAAGAATCCCGGACTCCTAGAGGGGGAGACCCAGTACTTC CASSKNPGLLEGETQYF
TRBJ1-1 TRBV7-9 TRBD1 NA TGTGCCAGCAGCCGGCGGACAGGGGGACTCACTGAAGCTTTCTTT CASSRRTGGLTEAFF
TRBJ2-3 TRBV12-3/TRBV12-4 TRBD2 NA TGTGCCAGCAGTACATGGGGACTAGCGGGCACAGATACGCAGTATTTT CASSTWGLAGTDTQYF
TRBJ2-3 TRBV9 NA few TGTGCCAGCAGCGTAGTGGGACACGGCACAGATACGCAGTATTTT CASSVVGHGTDTQYF
TRBJ2-2 TRBV10-3 NA few TGTGCCATCAATCGGGGTCTGGGTTCCGGGGAGCTGTTTTTT CAINRGLGSGELFF
TRBJ2-2 TRBV12-3/TRBV12-4 NA NA TGTGCCAGCAGTTTTTCAGCCACCGGGGAGCTGTTTTTT CASSFSATGELFF
TRBJ1-3 TRBV2 NA few TGTGCCAGCAGTGAACGAACCTCTGGAAACACCATATATTTT CASSERTSGNTIYF
TRBJ2-3 TRBV12-3/TRBV12-4 TRBD1 few TGTGCCAGCAGCCAGGACAGGGAGACAGATACGCAGTATTTT CASSQDRETDTQYF
TRBJ1-1 TRBV5-5 TRBD1 NA TGTGCCAGCAGCCCCGGGACAGCACCTGGGGACACTGAAGCTTTCTTT CASSPGTAPGDTEAFF
TRBJ2-7 TRBV20-1 TRBD1 once TGCAGTGCTCCTGCAGGACAGGGTGATGGGACCTACGAGCAGTACTTC CSAPAGQGDGTYEQYF
TRBJ1-2 TRBV6-2/TRBV6-3 NA few TGTGCCAGCAGTTACTCCCCGGCAGATAACTATGGCTACACCTTC CASSYSPADNYGYTF
TRBJ2-7 TRBV23-1 TRBD2 NA TGCGCCAGCAGTCAGGGGCGGGAGGGACACGAGCAGTACTTC CASSQGREGHEQYF
TRBJ2-1 TRBV7-3 NA NA TGTGCCAGCAGCTCCATCCGGGGCCTCCAGTTCTTC CASSSIRGLQFF
TRBJ2-5 TRBV7-2 TRBD1 NA TGTGCCAGCAGCTCGGACAGGGGTGAGGAGACCCAGTACTTC CASSSDRGEETQYF
TRBJ2-7 TRBV24-1 NA many TGTGCCACCAGTGACGCTGCTACCTACGAGCAGTACTTC CATSDAATYEQYF
TRBJ2-1 TRBV15 NA NA TGTGCCACCACACACCTAGATGAGCAGTTCTTC CATTHLDEQFF
TRBJ2-3 TRBV5-1 NA few TGCGCCAGCAGCTTGGAGCAGGCCCTCTCCACAGATACGCAGTATTTT CASSLEQALSTDTQYF
TRBJ1-2 TRBV6-2/TRBV6-3 NA NA TGTGCCAGCACCGAAGGGGCGTATGGCTACACCTTC CASTEGAYGYTF
TRBJ1-1 TRBV24-1 NA NA TGTGCCACCAGTGATTTTGGGGGTGGAGCTTTCTTT CATSDFGGGAFF
TRBJ2-7 TRBV6-5 TRBD1 few TGTGCCAGCAGTTACTCGTCACAGGGGACCTACGAGCAGTACTTC CASSYSSQGTYEQYF
TRBJ1-2 TRBV7-2 TRBD1 many TGTGCCAGCAGCCGGGACAGGGACTATGGCTACACCTTC CASSRDRDYGYTF
TRBJ2-5 TRBV29-1 NA few TGCAGCGTTGAGAGGGTCCAAGAGACCCAGTACTTC CSVERVQETQYF
TRBJ2-2 TRBV2 NA NA TGTGCCAGCAGTGAATCGGCAGGGTCGTTAGGGGAGCTGTTTTTT CASSESAGSLGELFF
TRBJ2-3 TRBV10-3 NA NA TGTGCCATCAGTGAGTCTGCAGCTACAGATACGCAGTATTTT CAISESAATDTQYF
TRBJ2-4 TRBV6-5 TRBD1 NA TGTGCCAGCAGACCGACAGGGACCAAAAACATTCAGTACTTC CASRPTGTKNIQYF
TRBJ2-3 TRBV12-3/TRBV12-4 NA many TGTGCCAGCAGTTTCGAGGGGACAGATACGCAGTATTTT CASSFEGTDTQYF
TRBJ2-3 TRBV6-5 NA many TGTGCCACCTCCGCAGCGGATACGCAGTATTTT CATSAADTQYF
TRBJ1-2 TRBV7-2 TRBD1 few TGTGCCAGCAGCTTACCCGGGACAGGGGATATATATGGCTACACCTTC CASSLPGTGDIYGYTF
TRBJ2-3 TRBV12-3/TRBV12-4 NA NA TGTGCCAGCAGATTAACAGGGATCACAGATACGCAGTATTTT CASRLTGITDTQYF
TRBJ2-2 TRBV7-3 NA few TGTGCCAGCAGCATCGACACCGGGGAGCTGTTTTTT CASSIDTGELFF
TRBJ2-2 TRBV4-3 TRBD2 NA TGCGCCAGCAGCCAGGACATAGCGGGCTTTGGGGAGCTGTTTTTT CASSQDIAGFGELFF
TRBJ1-4 TRBV5-1 TRBD1 NA TGCGCCAGCAGCGGCTCCGGGACAGAGTTTATGGGGGATGAAAAACTGTTTTTT CASSGSGTEFMGDEKLFF
TRBJ1-1 TRBV6-5 NA few TGTGCCAGCAGTTCCCCCTATAACGCAGGGAGGTTGACTGAAGCTTTCTTT CASSSPYNAGRLTEAFF
TRBJ1-1 TRBV24-1 NA NA TGTGCCACCAGTGATTCAGTTATGAACACTGAAGCTTTCTTT CATSDSVMNTEAFF
TRBJ2-2 TRBV29-1 NA few TGCAGCGGTCGCCAGGGCGCGAACACCGGGGAGCTGTTTTTT CSGRQGANTGELFF
TRBJ2-1 TRBV5-1 NA few TGCGCCAGCAGCTATAATTACAATGAGCAGTTCTTC CASSYNYNEQFF
TRBJ2-3 TRBV5-1 TRBD2 NA TGCGCCAGCAGCTTGGCCCTAGCGGAAACTACGCAGTATTTT CASSLALAETTQYF
TRBJ2-1 TRBV5-1 NA NA TGCGCCAGCAGCTTGGAGCGGACTGACAATGAGCAGTTCTTC CASSLERTDNEQFF
TRBJ1-1 TRBV5-1 TRBD1 NA TGCGCCAGCAGCTTCCGCAGGGGGGAGGCTGAAGCTTTCTTT CASSFRRGEAEAFF
TRBJ1-1 TRBV15 TRBD1 few TGTGCCACCAGCCCCCGTGGGGGACAGAGGGCTTTCTTT CATSPRGGQRAFF